These 24 T cell receptor beta chains came from one sample sequenced in a study of blood T cell repertoires in COVID-19. Only in-frame clones appear in the TCRdb table, and some are missing; sequencing was by immunoSEQ multiplex PCR. Here the sample spans 50,000 to 80,000 clones, 88% being singletons. Source material: peripheral blood. The origin of the receptors is a woman aged 60-75 years with COVID-19, enrolled during active disease.

The V gene is TRBV6-5, the J gene TRBJ2-3, with 9 bases lining up with TRBD2. Looked up from germline, CDR1 is MNHEY and CDR2 is SVGAGI. V lost 6 bases, J lost 3 bases, and 7 bases stayed unmatched. The CDR3 is made up of 15 amino acids. The DNA for the CDR3 is TGTGCCAGCAGCCTCTATAGCGGGGGTACAGATACGCAGTATTTT. This codes for CASSLYSGGTDTQYF.

The chain is built from TRBV5-4 and TRBJ1-2; 10 bases are shared with TRBD1. The CDR3 has 13 amino acids. V gave up 6 bases and J gave up 8 bases; unmatched junction bases: 7. CDR1 is SGHNT and CDR2 is YYREEE in the germline V gene (reference sequence). CDR3 sequence (DNA): TGTGCCAGCATGGAAGGACAGGGGGACGGCTACACCTTC. It yields the protein CASMEGQGDGYTF.

The chain couples TRBV6-5 to TRBJ2-7, with 10 positions matching TRBD2. Germline CDR1 is MNHEY and CDR2 is SVGAGI. This CDR3 contains 15 residues. V was clipped by 0 bases and J by 4 bases; unmatched bases: 3. The CDR3 protein is CASSYSASGGYEQYF. The CDR3 bases are TGTGCCAGCAGTTACTCGGCTAGCGGGGGTTACGAGCAGTACTTC.

The V gene is TRBV25-1, the J gene TRBJ2-2; no clear D gene. V was clipped by 4 bases and J by 1 base, with 7 bases between them. This CDR3 is built from 14 residues. The germline V gene has CDR1 MGHDK and CDR2 SYGVNS. DNA of the CDR3: TGTGCCAGCAGTGTCGGAGAGAACACCGGGGAGCTGTTTTTT. This encodes CASSVGENTGELFF.

This clone was seen only once. The V gene is TRBV19, the J gene TRBJ2-7; D is unclear. V was clipped by 2 bases and J by 0 bases, with 8 bases between them. The CDR3 extends over 14 amino acids. Germline V CDR1 and CDR2: LNHDA, SQIVND (reference sequence). CDR3 region: CASSISFISYEQYF. In nucleotides, the CDR3 is TGTGCCAGTAGTATAAGCTTTATCTCCTACGAGCAGTACTTC.

The chain carries TRBV4-1 and TRBJ2-1; the D is unclear. The CDR3 is made up of 14 amino acids. Deletions cut 0 bases from V and 4 bases from J, with 7 bases between. Germline V gene sequence: CDR1 MGHRA, CDR2 YSYEKL. The CDR3 loop is CASSQESRYNEQFF. The CDR3 DNA follows: TGCGCCAGCAGCCAAGAAAGCAGGTACAATGAGCAGTTCTTC.

The chain uses TRBV28 and TRBJ2-1; D gene uncertain. Germline V gene lookup returns CDR1 MDHEN and CDR2 SYDVKM. Deletions cut 2 bases from V and 0 bases from J, with 11 bases between. There are 16 residues in the CDR3. For the CDR3, the DNA is TGTGCCAGCAGTTTAGGGCTTCATTACTCCTACAATGAGCAGTTCTTC. This codes for CASSLGLHYSYNEQFF.

CDR3 residues: CASSYSIGGMNTEAFF. The CDR3 DNA reads as TGTGCCAGCAGTTACTCGATTGGGGGGATGAACACTGAAGCTTTCTTT. The V gene is TRBV6-5, the J gene TRBJ1-1; TRBD1 is a possible D gene (5 bases). CDR1 is MNHEY, CDR2 SVGAGI, per germline. CDR3 size: 16 residues. The V end was cut by 0 bases, the J end by 0 bases, with 11 bases between.

The chain employs TRBV25-1 and TRBJ2-7; D ambiguous. Germline values: CDR1 MGHDK, CDR2 SYGVNS. V was cut by 2 bases and J by 3 bases, with 17 bases left in between. There are 16 residues in the CDR3. The CDR3: CASSEGDPTLVYEQYF. CDR3 nucleotide sequence: TGTGCCAGCAGTGAAGGAGATCCCACCCTAGTCTACGAGCAGTACTTC.

The gene calls are TRBV5-4 and TRBJ1-6, with a weak D call TRBD1 (6 bases). This CDR3 has 15 residues. CDR1 and CDR2 from the germline V gene are SGHNT and YYREEE (reference sequence). Trimming removed 4 bases at V and 1 base at J, with 9 bases between. DNA for the CDR3: TGTGCCAGCAGCCAACAGGGATCCTATAATTCACCCCTCCACTTT. Translated: CASSQQGSYNSPLHF.

The rearrangement links TRBV4-3 to TRBJ1-5; D may be TRBD1 (5 bases). The CDR3 is 17 residues long. Germline CDR1 and CDR2: LGHNA and YSLEER. V lost 0 bases and J lost 2, with 14 bases in between. The chain's CDR3 is CASSQDPLWGGNQPQHF. In DNA, the CDR3 is TGCGCCAGCAGCCAAGACCCACTATGGGGGGGCAATCAGCCCCAGCATTTT.

The sample holds a few counts of this clone. V is TRBV4-2 and J is TRBJ1-2; TRBD1 might be the D (6 bases). This CDR3 contains 14 residues. Germline loops: CDR1 LGHNA, CDR2 YNFKEQ. Deletions cut 7 bases from V and 4 bases from J, with 16 bases between. The CDR3 sequence: CASTVTTGIYGYTF. For the CDR3, the DNA is TGTGCCAGCACCGTAACAACAGGGATCTATGGCTACACCTTC.

This clone was counted only a few times. V usage is TRBV11-2 and J usage is TRBJ1-2; 7 bases are a match to TRBD1. The CDR3 is made up of 13 amino acids. The ends lost 4 bases at V and 8 bases at J; junction bases unmatched: 7. Germline V gene data show CDR1 as SGHAT and CDR2 as FQNNGV. The CDR3 protein is CASSSDRVAGYTF. DNA of the CDR3: TGTGCCAGCAGCTCCGACAGGGTTGCGGGCTACACCTTC.

The CDR3 loop is CAISRDRAPNTGELFF. The CDR3 bases are TGTGCCATCAGCCGGGACAGGGCCCCTAACACCGGGGAGCTGTTTTTT. The rearrangement uses TRBV10-3 and TRBJ2-2, with 9 bases that match TRBD1. The CDR3 spans 16 residues. J was trimmed by 2 bases and V by 6 bases; bases with no gene match: 7. The germline CDR1 and CDR2 sequences are ENHRY and SYGVKD.

J is TRBJ1-6 and V is TRBV6-6; maybe TRBD1 (5 bases). Germline V gene sequence: CDR1 MNHNY, CDR2 SVGAGI (reference sequence). CDR3 length: 15 amino acids. Trimming took 7 bases from V and 10 from J, leaving 20 bases between them. This CDR3 is CASTSPWGGRSPLHF. The CDR3 DNA is TGTGCCAGCACCTCCCCCTGGGGGGGACGGTCACCCCTCCACTTT.

Written as DNA, the CDR3 is TGTGCCAGCAGCCAAGCTACAGGGACAGGAAACTATGGCTACACCTTC. Translated, it gives CASSQATGTGNYGYTF. This chain uses TRBV4-2 with TRBJ1-2, with 8 bases that match TRBD1. V trimming: 1 base; J trimming: 2 bases; junction bases outside the gene matches: 6. This CDR3 comprises 16 residues. From germline, CDR1 is LGHNA and CDR2 YNFKEQ.

This sequence joins TRBV29-1 and TRBJ1-1; unclear D gene. The length of the CDR3 is 13 residues. Germline V gives CDR1 SQVTM, CDR2 ANQGSEA. Trimming shortened V by 2 bases and J by 0 bases, and 7 bases separated the two germline ends. CDR3 protein: CSVEKALNTEAFF. The CDR3 nucleotides read TGCAGCGTTGAAAAAGCGTTGAACACTGAAGCTTTCTTT.

The chain recombines TRBV6-2 or TRBV6-3 with TRBJ2-1, with TRBD2 matching over 12 bases. There are 15 residues in the CDR3. Trimming cost V 5 bases and J 4 bases; bases outside gene matches: 3. From germline, CDR1 is MNHEY and CDR2 SVGEGT. The CDR3 DNA follows: TGTGCCAGCAGTCTACTAGCGGGAGGATACAATGAGCAGTTCTTC. Protein: CASSLLAGGYNEQFF.

The chain joins TRBV29-1 to TRBJ2-2, with TRBD2 as a possible D gene (6 bases). Per the germline V gene, CDR1 is SQVTM and CDR2 is ANQGSEA. V lost 5 bases to trimming and J lost 2 bases, with 9 bases between them. The CDR3 extends over 13 amino acids. The CDR3 here is CSVNGRNTGELFF. DNA of the CDR3: TGCAGCGTTAACGGGAGAAACACCGGGGAGCTGTTTTTT.

The rearrangement links TRBV6-2 or TRBV6-3 to TRBJ2-2; TRBD2 might be the D (6 bases). The CDR3 length is 15 residues. V lost 5 bases and J lost 6, with 16 bases in between. Germline lookup yields CDR1 MNHEY and CDR2 SVGEGT. CDR3 coding DNA: TGTGCCAGCAGTGGGACTTATAATCAGGCCGGGGAGCTGTTTTTT. Protein sequence: CASSGTYNQAGELFF.

The gene calls are TRBV27 and TRBJ2-1, with D possibly being TRBD1 (6 bases). The V end was cut by 5 bases, the J end by 4 bases, with 15 bases between. There are 15 residues in the CDR3. Germline CDR1 is MNHEY and CDR2 is SMNVEV (reference sequence). The CDR3 protein is CASSLISTGYNEQFF. CDR3 sequence (DNA): TGTGCCAGCAGTCTCATCTCCACAGGGTACAATGAGCAGTTCTTC.

This chain joins TRBV18 and TRBJ1-1, with D tentatively TRBD1 (6 bases). Between the trimmed V and J ends, which lost 3 bases and 4 bases, there was a span of 18 bases. Germline V gives CDR1 KGHSH, CDR2 LQKENI. CDR3 size: 16 residues. The CDR3 DNA sequence: TGTGCCAGCTCACCGAATACAGTTGGGGGCGGCACTGAAGCTTTCTTT. This codes for CASSPNTVGGGTEAFF.

The chain uses TRBV28 and TRBJ2-2; D remains unclear. CDR1 and CDR2 from the germline V gene are MDHEN and SYDVKM. Trimming removed 6 bases from V and 1 base from J, with 15 bases in between. CDR3 length equals 16 residues. CDR3 amino acids: CASSPPSFRNTGELFF. The CDR3 region has the DNA TGTGCCAGCAGCCCCCCGAGCTTCCGGAACACCGGGGAGCTGTTTTTT.

The CDR3 DNA is TGCGCCAGCAGCTCTCGGACAGGGTACACCGGGGAGCTGTTTTTT. Protein product: CASSSRTGYTGELFF. The V and J genes are TRBV4-3 and TRBJ2-2; 8 nucleotides line up with TRBD1. With V trimmed by 5 bases and J by 3 bases, 5 bases remained unmatched. Per the germline V gene, CDR1 is LGHNA and CDR2 is YSLEER. CDR3 length equals 15 residues.